Listed below are T cell receptor beta chains from one sample, sequenced in a study of CD8 T cells in ankylosing spondylitis. Using its own MiXCR run on the 5' RACE reads, TCRdb lists one record per CDR3 protein. The repertoire includes 150,000 to 200,000 distinct CDR3 sequences, 15% to 20% of them detected once, and 4.3% sits in the top ten. The sequencing input was blood, either unsorted or a sorted T cell fraction (not recorded which). These receptors were collected from a male donor under 30 with ankylosing spondylitis or in good health (not recorded which). CDR3s include the opening cysteine and the closing phenylalanine or tryptophan. The D gene is left open where the match is weak. Expanded clones get a size class; other rows say once, few or many, or leave the size out.

J,size,D,V,CDR3,DNA
TRBJ2-1,many,-,TRBV7-9,CASSLARTARDEQFF,TGTGCCAGCAGCTTGGCCCGGACAGCCCGCGATGAGCAGTTCTTC
TRBJ2-7,-,-,TRBV27,CASSSRQWDYEQYF,TGTGCCAGCAGTTCCAGACAGTGGGACTACGAGCAGTACTTC
TRBJ1-1,-,TRBD1,TRBV29-1,CSVVPARGLRDTEAFF,TGCAGCGTCGTACCCGCTAGGGGGCTGCGTGACACTGAAGCTTTCTTT
TRBJ2-1,many,-,TRBV29-1,CSACLAGMGDEQFF,TGCAGCGCCTGCTTAGCTGGGATGGGGGATGAGCAGTTCTTC
TRBJ2-1,-,-,TRBV27,CASSLSISLRNEQFF,TGTGCCAGCAGTTTATCGATATCCCTTCGCAATGAGCAGTTCTTC
TRBJ1-1,many,-,TRBV5-1,CASTEDGRRTTEAFF,TGCGCCAGCACCGAGGACGGGAGGAGGACCACTGAAGCTTTCTTT
TRBJ2-4,many,-,TRBV29-1,CSVGQAGGKNIQYF,TGCAGCGTTGGCCAGGCAGGAGGCAAAAACATTCAGTACTTC
TRBJ2-1,many,TRBD1,TRBV7-9,CASSPRDRVMDEQFF,TGTGCCAGCAGCCCCCGGGACAGGGTTATGGATGAGCAGTTCTTC
TRBJ2-6,many,-,TRBV6-5,CASSRSGAGANVLTF,TGTGCCAGCAGTCGTTCTGGGGCTGGGGCCAACGTCCTGACTTTC
TRBJ2-1,once,TRBD2,TRBV9,CASSPGTSFLNEQFF,TGTGCCAGCAGCCCAGGGACTAGTTTTCTCAATGAGCAGTTCTTC
TRBJ2-7,many,TRBD1,TRBV4-3,CASSQDPGQGQYF,TGCGCCAGCAGCCAAGATCCGGGACAGGGGCAGTACTTC
TRBJ2-7,-,-,TRBV30,CAWSPSYEQYF,TGTGCCTGGTCCCCTAGCTACGAGCAGTACTTC
TRBJ1-1,many,-,TRBV4-2,CASSQDRQIEAFF,TGTGCCAGCAGCCAAGACAGGCAGATTGAAGCTTTCTTT
TRBJ1-5,many,TRBD1,TRBV11-2,CASSLDQLTGGNQPQHF,TGTGCCAGCAGCTTAGACCAACTGACAGGGGGTAATCAGCCCCAGCATTTT
TRBJ2-2,many,-,TRBV29-1,CSVGGGPRELFF,TGCAGCGTAGGGGGAGGGCCCCGGGAGCTGTTTTTT
TRBJ2-7,few,-,TRBV29-1,CSVEVGPRSYEQYF,TGCAGCGTTGAAGTCGGGCCGCGCTCCTACGAGCAGTACTTC
TRBJ1-1,-,-,TRBV7-9,CASSFTPNTEAFF,TGTGCCAGCAGCTTTACCCCCAACACTGAAGCTTTCTTT